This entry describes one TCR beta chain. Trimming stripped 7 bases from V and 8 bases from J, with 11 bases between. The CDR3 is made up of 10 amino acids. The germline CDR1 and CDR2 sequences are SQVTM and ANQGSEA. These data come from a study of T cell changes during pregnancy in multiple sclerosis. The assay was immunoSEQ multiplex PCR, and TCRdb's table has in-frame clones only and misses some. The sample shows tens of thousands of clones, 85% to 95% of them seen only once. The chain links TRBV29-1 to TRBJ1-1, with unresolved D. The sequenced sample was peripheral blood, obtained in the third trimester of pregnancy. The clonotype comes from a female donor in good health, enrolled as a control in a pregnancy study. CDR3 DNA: TGCAGCGCCGACAAGCCCGAAGCTTTCTTT. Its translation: CSADKPEAFF.